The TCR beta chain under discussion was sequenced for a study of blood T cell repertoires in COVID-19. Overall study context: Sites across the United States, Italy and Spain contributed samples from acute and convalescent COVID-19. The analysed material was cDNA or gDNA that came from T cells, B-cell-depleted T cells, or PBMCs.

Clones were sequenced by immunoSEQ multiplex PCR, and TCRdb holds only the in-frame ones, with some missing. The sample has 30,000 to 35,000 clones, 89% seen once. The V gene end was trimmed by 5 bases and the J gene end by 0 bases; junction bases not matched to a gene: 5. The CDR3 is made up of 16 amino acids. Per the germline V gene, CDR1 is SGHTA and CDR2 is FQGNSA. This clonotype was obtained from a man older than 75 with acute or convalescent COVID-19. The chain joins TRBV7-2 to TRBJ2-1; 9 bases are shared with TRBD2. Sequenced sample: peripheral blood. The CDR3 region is CASSLSSGSSYNEQFF. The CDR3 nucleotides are TGTGCCAGCAGCCTAAGTAGCGGGAGCTCCTACAATGAGCAGTTCTTC.